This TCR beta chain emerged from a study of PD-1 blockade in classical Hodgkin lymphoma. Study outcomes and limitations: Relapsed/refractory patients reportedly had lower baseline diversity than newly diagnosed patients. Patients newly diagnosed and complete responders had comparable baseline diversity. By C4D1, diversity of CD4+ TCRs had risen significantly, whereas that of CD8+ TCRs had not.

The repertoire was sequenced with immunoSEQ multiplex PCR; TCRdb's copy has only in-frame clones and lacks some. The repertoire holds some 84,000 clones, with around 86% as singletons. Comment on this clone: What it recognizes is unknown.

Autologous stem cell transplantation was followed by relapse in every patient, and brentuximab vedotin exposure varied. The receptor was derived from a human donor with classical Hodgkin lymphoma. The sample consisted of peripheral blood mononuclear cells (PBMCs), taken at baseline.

CDR3 region: CASTPGGGYGYTF. For the CDR3, the DNA is TGTGCCAGCACTCCAGGGGGGGGGTACGGCTACACCTTC. The chain joins TRBV6-6 to TRBJ1-2; TRBD1 matches 7 bases. Unmatched junction bases numbered 10, after V lost 7 bases and J lost 8 bases. This CDR3 contains 13 residues. CDR1 and CDR2 from the germline V gene are MNHNY and SVGAGI (reference sequence).